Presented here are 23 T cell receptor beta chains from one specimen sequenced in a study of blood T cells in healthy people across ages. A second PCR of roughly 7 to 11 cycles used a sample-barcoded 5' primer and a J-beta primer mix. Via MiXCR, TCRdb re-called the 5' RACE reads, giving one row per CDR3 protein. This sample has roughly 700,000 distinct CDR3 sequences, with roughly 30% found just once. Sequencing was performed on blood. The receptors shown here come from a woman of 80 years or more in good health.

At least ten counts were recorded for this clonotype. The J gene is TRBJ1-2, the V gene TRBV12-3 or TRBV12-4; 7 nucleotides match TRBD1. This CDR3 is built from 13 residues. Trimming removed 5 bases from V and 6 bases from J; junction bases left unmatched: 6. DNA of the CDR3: TGTGCCAGCAGTCGACAGGGATGGGATGGCTACACCTTC. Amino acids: CASSRQGWDGYTF.

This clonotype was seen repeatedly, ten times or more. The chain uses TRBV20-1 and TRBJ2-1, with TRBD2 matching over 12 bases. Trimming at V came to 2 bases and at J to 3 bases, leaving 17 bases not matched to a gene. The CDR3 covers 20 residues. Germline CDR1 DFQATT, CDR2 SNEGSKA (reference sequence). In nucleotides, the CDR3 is TGCAGTGCTAGATCCTTAGGAGGGGCTAGCGGGGGGGAACACTACAATGAGCAGTTCTTC. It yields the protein CSARSLGGASGGEHYNEQFF.

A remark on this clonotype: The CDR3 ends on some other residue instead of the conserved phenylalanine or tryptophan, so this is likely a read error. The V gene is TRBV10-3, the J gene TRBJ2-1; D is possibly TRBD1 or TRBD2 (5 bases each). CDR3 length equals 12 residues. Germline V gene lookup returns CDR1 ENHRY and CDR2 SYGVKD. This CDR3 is CAISVKGHEQFS. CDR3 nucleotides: TGCGCCATCAGTGTGAAGGGACATGAGCAGTTCTCC.

The CDR3 region is CSAPTGYDEQFF. The CDR3 DNA sequence: TGCAGTGCCCCGACAGGGTATGATGAGCAGTTCTTC. This chain uses TRBV20-1 with TRBJ2-1; 7 bases agree with TRBD1. Per the germline V gene, CDR1 is DFQATT and CDR2 is SNEGSKA (reference sequence). This CDR3 spans 12 amino acids. J gave up 8 bases and V 6 bases, and 7 bases lay outside the gene matches.

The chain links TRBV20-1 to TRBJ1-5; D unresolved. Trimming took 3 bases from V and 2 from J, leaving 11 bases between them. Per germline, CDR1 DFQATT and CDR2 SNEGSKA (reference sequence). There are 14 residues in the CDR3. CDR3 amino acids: CSARKGGGNQPQHF. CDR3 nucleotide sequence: TGCAGTGCTAGGAAAGGTGGGGGCAATCAGCCCCAGCATTTT.

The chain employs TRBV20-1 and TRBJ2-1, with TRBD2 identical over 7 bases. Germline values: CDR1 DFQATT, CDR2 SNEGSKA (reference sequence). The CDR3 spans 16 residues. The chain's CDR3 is CSAPTGTTSSYNEQFF. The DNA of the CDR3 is TGCAGCGCCCCGACCGGGACTACCAGCTCCTACAATGAGCAGTTCTTC.

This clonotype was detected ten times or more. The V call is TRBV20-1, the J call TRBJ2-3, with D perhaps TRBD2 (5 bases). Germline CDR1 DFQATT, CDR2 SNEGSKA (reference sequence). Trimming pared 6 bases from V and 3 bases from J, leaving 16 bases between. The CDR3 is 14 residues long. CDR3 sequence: CSAFLMPGTDTQYF. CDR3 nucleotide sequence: TGCAGTGCCTTCCTAATGCCGGGAACAGATACGCAGTATTTT.

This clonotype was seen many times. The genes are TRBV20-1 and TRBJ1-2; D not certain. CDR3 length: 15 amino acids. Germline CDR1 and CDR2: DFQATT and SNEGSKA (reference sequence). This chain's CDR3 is CSTSLSSISSYGYTF. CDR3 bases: TGCAGCACCTCGCTATCAAGTATTTCGTCCTATGGCTACACCTTC.

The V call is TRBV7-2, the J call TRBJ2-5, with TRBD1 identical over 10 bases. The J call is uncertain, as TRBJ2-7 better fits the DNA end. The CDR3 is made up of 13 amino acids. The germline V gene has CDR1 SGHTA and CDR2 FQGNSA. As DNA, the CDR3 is TGTGCCAGCAACAGACAGGGGGCCACCGAGCAGTACTTC. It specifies CASNRQGATEQYF.

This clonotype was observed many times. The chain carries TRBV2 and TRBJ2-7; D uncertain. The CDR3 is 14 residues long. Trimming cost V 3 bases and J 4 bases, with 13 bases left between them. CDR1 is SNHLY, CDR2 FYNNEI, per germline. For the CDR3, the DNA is TGTGCCAGCAGTGAGGCTCAACCTATTTACGAGCAGTACTTC. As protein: CASSEAQPIYEQYF.

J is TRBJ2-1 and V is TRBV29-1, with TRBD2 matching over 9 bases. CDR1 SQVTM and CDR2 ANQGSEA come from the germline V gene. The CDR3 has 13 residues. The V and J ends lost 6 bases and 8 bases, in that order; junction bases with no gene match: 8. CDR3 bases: TGCAGCGTAAAGGGACTAGCAATTGATGAGCAGTTCTTC. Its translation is CSVKGLAIDEQFF.

CDR3 residues: CASSPPREARRVGDTQYF. The DNA for the CDR3 is TGTGCCAGCAGCCCTCCTCGGGAGGCCAGGCGGGTAGGAGATACGCAGTATTTT. This chain uses TRBV3-1 with TRBJ2-3, with 7 nucleotides matching TRBD2. V lost 4 bases and J lost 5; bases outside the gene matches: 18. The CDR3 consists of 18 residues. Germline V CDR1 and CDR2: LGHDT, YNNKEL (reference sequence).

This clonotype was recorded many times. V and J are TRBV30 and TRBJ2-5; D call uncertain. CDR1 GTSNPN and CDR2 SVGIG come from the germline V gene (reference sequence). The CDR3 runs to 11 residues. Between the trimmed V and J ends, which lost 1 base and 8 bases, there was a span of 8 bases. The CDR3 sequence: CAWSGRLTQYF. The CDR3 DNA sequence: TGTGCCTGGAGTGGCAGGCTAACCCAGTACTTC.

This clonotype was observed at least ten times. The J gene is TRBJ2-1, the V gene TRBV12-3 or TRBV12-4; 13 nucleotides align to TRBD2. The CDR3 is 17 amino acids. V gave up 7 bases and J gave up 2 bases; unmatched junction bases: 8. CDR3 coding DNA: TGTGCCAGCACCAGGACTAGCGGGGGCTTTACCTACAATGAGCAGTTCTTC. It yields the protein CASTRTSGGFTYNEQFF.

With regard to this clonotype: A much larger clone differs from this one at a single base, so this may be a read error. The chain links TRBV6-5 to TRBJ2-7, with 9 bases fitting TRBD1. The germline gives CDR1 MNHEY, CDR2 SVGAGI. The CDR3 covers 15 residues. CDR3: CASRKRQGESYEQCF. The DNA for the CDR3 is TGTGCCAGCAGGAAGAGACAGGGGGAGAGCTACGAGCAGTGCTTC.

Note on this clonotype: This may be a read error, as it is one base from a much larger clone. Here the CDR3 reads CASSLEGAAADTQYF. For the CDR3, the DNA is TGCGCCAGCAGCTTGGAAGGGGCCGCCGCAGATACGCAGTATTTT. The chain has TRBV5-1 and TRBJ2-3; tentatively, D is TRBD1 (5 bases). Germline loops: CDR1 SGHRS, CDR2 YFSETQ. V lost 0 bases, J lost 4 bases, and 12 bases lay in between. The CDR3 runs to 15 residues.

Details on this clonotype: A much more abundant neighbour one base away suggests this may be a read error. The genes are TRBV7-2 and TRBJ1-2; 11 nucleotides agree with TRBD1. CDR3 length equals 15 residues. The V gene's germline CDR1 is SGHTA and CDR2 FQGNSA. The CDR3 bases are TGTGCCAGCAGCAGGGGGACAGGGGGTTTCTATGGCTGCACCTTC. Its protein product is CASSRGTGGFYGCTF.

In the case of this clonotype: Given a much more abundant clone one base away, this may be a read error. Here the CDR3 DNA reads TGTGCCAGCAGCTTAGTAAGGACTCCCAAGGAGCAGTACTTC. Protein: CASSLVRTPKEQYF. The chain links TRBV7-2 to TRBJ2-5; maybe TRBD2 (5 bases). CDR3 length equals 14 residues. V lost 1 base to trimming and J lost 11 bases, with 17 bases between them. CDR1 is SGHTA and CDR2 is FQGNSA in the germline V gene.

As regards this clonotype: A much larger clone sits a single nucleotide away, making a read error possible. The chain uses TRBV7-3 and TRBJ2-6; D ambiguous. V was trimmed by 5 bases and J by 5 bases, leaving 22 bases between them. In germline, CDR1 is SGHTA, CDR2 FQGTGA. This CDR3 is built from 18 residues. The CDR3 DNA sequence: TGTGCCAGCAGCCCCTCGGGTCAGGTGGTGGCTAGGGCCAACGTCCTGACTTTC. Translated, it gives CASSPSGQVVARANVLTF.

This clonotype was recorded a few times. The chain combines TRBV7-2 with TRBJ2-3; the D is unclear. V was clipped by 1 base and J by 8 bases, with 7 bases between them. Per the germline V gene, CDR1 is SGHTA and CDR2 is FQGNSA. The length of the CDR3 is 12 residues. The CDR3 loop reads CASSLDWGTQYF. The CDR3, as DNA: TGTGCCAGCAGCTTAGATTGGGGTACGCAGTATTTT.

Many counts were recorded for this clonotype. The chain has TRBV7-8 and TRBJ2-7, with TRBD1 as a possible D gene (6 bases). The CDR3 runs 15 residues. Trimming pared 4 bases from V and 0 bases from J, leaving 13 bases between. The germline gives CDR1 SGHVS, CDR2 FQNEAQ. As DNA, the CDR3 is TGTGCCAGCAGCTCTTATACAGGGCTCTCCTACGAGCAGTACTTC. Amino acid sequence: CASSSYTGLSYEQYF.

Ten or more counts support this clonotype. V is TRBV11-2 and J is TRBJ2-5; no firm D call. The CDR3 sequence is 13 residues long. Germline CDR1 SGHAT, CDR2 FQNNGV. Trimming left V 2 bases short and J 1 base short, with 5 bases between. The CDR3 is CASSLWSQETQYF. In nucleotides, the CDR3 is TGTGCCAGCAGCTTATGGTCCCAAGAGACCCAGTACTTC.

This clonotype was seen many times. DNA for the CDR3: TGTGCCAGCAGCCCCGGAGCAGGGACCACTAACTATGGCTACACCTTC. Translated, it gives CASSPGAGTTNYGYTF. V gene TRBV9 combines with J gene TRBJ1-2; possible D gene TRBD1, 5 bases. The CDR3 has 16 residues. V lost 4 bases and J lost 0, with 16 bases in between. Germline CDR1 SGDLS, CDR2 YYNGEE.